This T cell receptor beta chain derives from a study of blood T cells in healthy people across ages. Whole-study findings and limits: Reliance upon unsorted PBMCs precluded definitive naive versus antigen-experienced comparison. The CMV status of each donor remained undetermined, and this could have confounded shifts in expanded clonotypes.

Next came a second PCR, run for roughly 7 to 12 cycles, which used a sample-barcoded 5' primer along with a J-beta primer mix. Every single cDNA molecule received a tag from a template-switch adaptor with 12 random nucleotides. TCRdb reanalysed the 5' RACE reads using MiXCR and keeps one entry per CDR3 protein. The table includes about 800,000 distinct CDR3 sequences, 58% detected once. This CDR3 has 16 amino acids. Germline CDR1 is ENHRY and CDR2 is SYGVKD. As concerns this clonotype: Its cognate antigen is unknown. At one end the junction does not follow the germline gene, possibly because of a read error.

The clonotype originates from a young man in good health. The chain combines TRBV10-3 with TRBJ2-7, with a tentative D call TRBD2 (6 bases). The J call may not be correct, given that the DNA end is closer to TRBJ2-5. Specimen: blood. The chain's CDR3 is CAFSESGGEIRGTQYF. As DNA, the CDR3 is TGTGCCTTCAGTGAGTCAGGCGGGGAGATACGAGGGACCCAGTACTTC.